A selection of T cell receptor beta chains follows, all from one sample in a study of cytomegalovirus exposure and HLA in healthy donors. The protocol was immunoSEQ multiplex PCR, while the TCRdb copy is restricted to in-frame clones and leaves out a portion. The sample records about 210,000 clones, approximately 80% being singletons. Specimen: PBMCs. The source of these receptors is a man in his forties in good health and CMV-seropositive. CDR3s include the opening cysteine and the closing phenylalanine or tryptophan. A D gene is named only where the DNA matches it firmly. The listing skips clone size in some rows; elsewhere it reads once, few, many or a size class.

d_call clone_size j_call v_call cdr3_aa cdr3_nt
- - TRBJ2-3 TRBV5-8 CASSQDSAGDPTDTQYF TGTGCCAGCAGCCAAGATTCGGCAGGGGACCCGACAGATACGCAGTATTTT
- - TRBJ1-2 TRBV10-3 CAISGELYGYTF TGTGCCATCAGTGGTGAGCTCTATGGCTACACCTTC
- few TRBJ2-3 TRBV2 CASSEFAGRGSTDTQYF TGTGCCAGCAGTGAATTCGCGGGCAGGGGAAGCACAGATACGCAGTATTTT
- - TRBJ2-3 TRBV7-9 CASSKQPTNTQYF TGTGCCAGCAGCAAACAACCCACAAATACGCAGTATTTT
- - TRBJ2-3 TRBV19 CASRQGWGPGTQYF TGTGCCAGTAGACAGGGTTGGGGACCCGGTACGCAGTATTTT
- - TRBJ2-2 TRBV11-2 CASSLRAAGRNTGELFF TGTGCCAGCAGCTTAAGGGCCGCGGGTAGGAACACCGGGGAGCTGTTTTTT
TRBD1 - TRBJ2-2 TRBV4-1 CASSQARGRSGELFF TGCGCCAGCAGCCAAGCTAGGGGGCGGAGCGGGGAGCTGTTTTTT
- - TRBJ2-5 TRBV5-1 CASSLAGQIQETQYF TGCGCCAGCAGCTTGGCCGGACAGATCCAAGAGACCCAGTACTTC
- - TRBJ2-2 TRBV2 CASRVTASNTGELFF TGTGCCAGCAGGGTGACAGCCTCGAACACCGGGGAGCTGTTTTTT
- - TRBJ2-3 TRBV6-5 CASSYERLADTQYF TGTGCCAGCAGTTACGAGAGGTTGGCAGATACGCAGTATTTT
TRBD1 - TRBJ2-7 TRBV29-1 CSVGQGFEQYF TGCAGCGTGGGACAGGGGTTCGAGCAGTACTTC
TRBD1 - TRBJ2-2 TRBV7-2 CASSPRQGPGELFF TGTGCCAGCAGCCCCAGACAGGGACCCGGGGAGCTGTTTTTT
- once TRBJ1-1 TRBV5-4 CASSLLLTGWNTEAFF TGTGCCAGCAGCTTACTACTCACAGGGTGGAACACTGAAGCTTTCTTT
- - TRBJ2-5 TRBV4-1 CASSRGLPETQYF TGCGCCAGCAGCCGCGGCCTCCCCGAGACCCAGTACTTC
- - TRBJ2-1 TRBV5-8 CASSLEQPVNPYNEQFF TGTGCCAGCAGCTTGGAACAGCCCGTTAACCCCTACAATGAGCAGTTCTTC
TRBD1 - TRBJ2-5 TRBV10-3 CAISGRDRGETQYF TGTGCCATCAGTGGTAGGGACAGAGGGGAGACCCAGTACTTC
TRBD2 - TRBJ2-5 TRBV5-1 CASSFRLALEETQYF TGCGCCAGCAGCTTTCGACTAGCCCTGGAAGAGACCCAGTACTTC
TRBD2 - TRBJ2-1 TRBV30 CAWTPGPGGEQFF TGTGCCTGGACTCCCGGTCCGGGGGGAGAGCAGTTCTTC
- - TRBJ1-1 TRBV18 CASSPYRTENTEAFF TGTGCCAGCTCACCCTATCGGACAGAGAACACTGAAGCTTTCTTT
TRBD1 - TRBJ1-6 TRBV18 CASSPQGQGDSPLHF TGTGCCAGCTCACCACAGGGACAGGGTGATTCACCCCTCCACTTT
TRBD1 once TRBJ2-7 TRBV18 CASSPRGPDISEQYF TGTGCCAGCTCACCCAGGGGGCCCGATATCAGCGAGCAGTACTTC
- - TRBJ2-7 TRBV2 CASSRTGEQYF TGTGCCAGCAGTCGGACTGGAGAGCAGTACTTC
- - TRBJ1-1 TRBV19 CASSTGERIEAFF TGTGCCAGTAGTACAGGGGAAAGGATTGAAGCTTTCTTT
- - TRBJ2-7 TRBV2 CASTLARSYEQYF TGTGCCAGCACCCTTGCGCGGTCCTACGAGCAGTACTTC
- - TRBJ2-7 TRBV6-4 CASSDTGTPLLEQYF TGTGCCAGCAGTGACACCGGGACTCCTCTCCTGGAGCAGTACTTC
TRBD1 - TRBJ2-7 TRBV7-2 CASSFGAGGYEQYF TGTGCCAGCAGCTTTGGGGCAGGGGGATACGAGCAGTACTTC
- - TRBJ2-5 TRBV5-1 CASSPQYQETQYF TGCGCCAGCAGCCCCCAGTACCAAGAGACCCAGTACTTC
TRBD1 once TRBJ1-1 TRBV19 CASSRTGRNTEAFF TGTGCCAGTAGCCGGACAGGGCGGAACACTGAAGCTTTCTTT
- - TRBJ1-3 TRBV10-3 CAIRAASGNTIYF TGTGCCATCAGGGCGGCCTCTGGAAACACCATATATTTT
- - TRBJ2-3 TRBV19 CASSRPGDYLTDTQYF TGTGCCAGTAGTAGGCCGGGCGACTACCTGACAGATACGCAGTATTTT
- - TRBJ2-3 TRBV19 CASSSGDTQYF TGTGCCAGTAGTTCGGGGGATACGCAGTATTTT
- - TRBJ2-7 TRBV30 CAWSPLGAYEQYF TGTGCCTGGAGCCCGTTAGGGGCCTACGAGCAGTACTTC
- once TRBJ1-5 TRBV28 CASSPRLSNQPQHF TGTGCCAGCAGTCCTAGACTTAGCAATCAGCCCCAGCATTTT
TRBD2 - TRBJ2-1 TRBV5-1 CASSLGSSGSSSYNEQFF TGCGCCAGCAGCTTGGGTAGTAGCGGGAGTTCCTCCTACAATGAGCAGTTCTTC
TRBD2 - TRBJ2-1 TRBV6-6 CASSDLAGVYNEQFF TGTGCCAGCAGTGATCTAGCGGGAGTCTACAATGAGCAGTTCTTC
- - TRBJ1-5 TRBV7-9 CASSSYGGRYSNQPQHF TGTGCCAGCAGCTCCTATGGGGGCCGGTATAGCAATCAGCCCCAGCATTTT
- - TRBJ1-5 TRBV5-1 CASSLRGDSNQPQHF TGCGCCAGCAGCCTCAGGGGTGATAGCAATCAGCCCCAGCATTTT
- - TRBJ2-7 TRBV6-5 CASSEWGVSYEQYF TGTGCCAGCAGTGAATGGGGGGTTTCCTACGAGCAGTACTTC
- - TRBJ2-7 TRBV15 CATSRDRGASEQYF TGTGCCACCAGCAGAGATCGGGGGGCCTCCGAGCAGTACTTC
TRBD1 once TRBJ1-4 TRBV7-2 CASSRRTGGATEKLFF TGTGCCAGCAGCCGACGGACAGGGGGCGCAACCGAAAAACTGTTTTTT
TRBD2 - TRBJ2-7 TRBV4-1 CASSQERRGGLNEQYF TGCGCCAGCAGCCAAGAAAGGCGGGGGGGCTTGAACGAGCAGTACTTC
- - TRBJ2-7 TRBV25-1 CASSDFEGQYF TGTGCCAGCAGTGATTTTGAGGGGCAGTACTTC
- - TRBJ2-3 TRBV2 CASSERSIQGDTQYF TGTGCCAGCAGTGAGAGGTCCATCCAAGGAGATACGCAGTATTTT
TRBD1 - TRBJ1-5 TRBV7-8 CASSPPGTGNQPQHF TGTGCCAGCAGCCCTCCTGGGACAGGGAATCAGCCCCAGCATTTT
TRBD2 once TRBJ2-3 TRBV6-5 CASRLAGGFTDTQYF TGTGCCAGCAGGCTAGCGGGAGGGTTCACAGATACGCAGTATTTT
- - TRBJ2-5 TRBV7-9 CATRGAETQYF TGTGCCACCCGCGGGGCAGAGACCCAGTACTTC
- - TRBJ1-5 TRBV7-9 CASSPSTGVNQPQHF TGTGCCAGCAGCCCCTCAACAGGAGTCAATCAGCCCCAGCATTTT
TRBD1 once TRBJ2-5 TRBV5-4 CASSATGSQETQYF TGTGCCAGCAGCGCGACAGGGAGCCAAGAGACCCAGTACTTC
- - TRBJ1-2 TRBV6-1 CASEWAGRSGYTF TGTGCCAGCGAGTGGGCTGGGAGGAGTGGCTACACCTTC
- - TRBJ2-3 TRBV29-1 CSGGRGPTDTQYF TGCAGCGGGGGGCGGGGGCCCACAGATACGCAGTATTTT
- - TRBJ1-5 TRBV27 CGSRQLITVVDQPQHF TGTGGTTCCCGACAGCTAATCACGGTAGTGGATCAGCCCCAGCATTTT
TRBD1 - TRBJ2-5 TRBV10-3 CAIKGQGNETQYF TGTGCCATCAAAGGACAGGGGAATGAGACCCAGTACTTC
TRBD1 - TRBJ2-5 TRBV28 CASSPGQGRETQYF TGTGCCAGCAGTCCAGGACAGGGGCGGGAGACCCAGTACTTC
- - TRBJ2-6 TRBV12-5 CASALSSGANVLTF TGTGCTAGTGCTCTGAGCTCTGGGGCCAACGTCCTGACTTTC